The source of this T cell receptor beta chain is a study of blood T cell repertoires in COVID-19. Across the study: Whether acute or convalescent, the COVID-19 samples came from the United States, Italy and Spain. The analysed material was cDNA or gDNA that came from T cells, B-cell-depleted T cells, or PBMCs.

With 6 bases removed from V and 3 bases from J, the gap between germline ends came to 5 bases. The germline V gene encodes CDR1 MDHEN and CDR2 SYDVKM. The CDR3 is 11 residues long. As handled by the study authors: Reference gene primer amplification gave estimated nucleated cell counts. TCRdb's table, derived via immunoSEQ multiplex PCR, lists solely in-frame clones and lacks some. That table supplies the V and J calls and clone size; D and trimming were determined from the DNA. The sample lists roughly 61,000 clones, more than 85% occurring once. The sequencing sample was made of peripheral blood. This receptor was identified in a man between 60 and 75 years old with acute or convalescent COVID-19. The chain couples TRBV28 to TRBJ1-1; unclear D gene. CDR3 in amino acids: CASSPHTEAFF. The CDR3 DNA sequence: TGTGCCAGCAGCCCTCACACTGAAGCTTTCTTT.